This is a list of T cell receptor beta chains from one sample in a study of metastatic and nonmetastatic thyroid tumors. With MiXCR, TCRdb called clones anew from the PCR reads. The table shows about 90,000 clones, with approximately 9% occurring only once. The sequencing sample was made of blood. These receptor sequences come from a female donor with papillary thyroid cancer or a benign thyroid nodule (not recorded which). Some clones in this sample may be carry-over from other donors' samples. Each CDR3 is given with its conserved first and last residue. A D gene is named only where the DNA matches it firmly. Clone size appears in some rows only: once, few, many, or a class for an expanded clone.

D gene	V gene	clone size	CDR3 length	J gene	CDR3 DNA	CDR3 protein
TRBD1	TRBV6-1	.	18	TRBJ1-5	TGTGCCAGCAGTGCCGGGACAGGGGTCGCCTATAGCAATCAGCCCCAGCATTTT	CASSAGTGVAYSNQPQHF
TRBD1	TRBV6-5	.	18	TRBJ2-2	TGTGCCAGCAGTTACTCGAAAAGGGCAGGGGGCGCGACCGGGGAGCTGTTTTTT	CASSYSKRAGGATGELFF
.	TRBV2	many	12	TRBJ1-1	TGTGCCAGCAGTGCAGATAACACTGAAGCTTTCTTT	CASSADNTEAFF
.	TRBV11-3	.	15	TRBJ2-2	TGTGCCAGCAGCCTCCCGGGGGGCGGGGCCGGGGAGCTGTTTTTT	CASSLPGGGAGELFF
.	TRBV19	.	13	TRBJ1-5	TGTGCCAGTAGATCCGGCGGGAATCAGCCCCAGCATTTT	CASRSGGNQPQHF
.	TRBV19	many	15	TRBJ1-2	TGTGCCAGTAGCGACCCCGCGGTAGCTAACTATGGCTACACCTTC	CASSDPAVANYGYTF
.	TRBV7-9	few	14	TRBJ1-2	TGTGCCAGCAGCCAGTTCGTCCTTATACAGGGCTACACCTTC	CASSQFVLIQGYTF
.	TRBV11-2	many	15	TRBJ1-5	TGTGCCAGCAGCTTGGATGGGATTAGCAATCAGCCCCAGCATTTT	CASSLDGISNQPQHF
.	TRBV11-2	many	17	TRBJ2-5	TGTGCCAGCAGCTTCCAGACGGGGCCACGGGTTGGAGAGACCCAGTACTTC	CASSFQTGPRVGETQYF
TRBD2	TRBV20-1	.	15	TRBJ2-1	TGCAGTGCTAGCTCGGCCGCCAAGGTGGGGGGGGAGCAGTTCTTC	CSASSAAKVGGEQFF
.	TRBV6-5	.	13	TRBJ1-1	TGTGCCGCAGCCAGGTCAGACGAAACTGAATCTTTCTTT	CAAARSDETESFF
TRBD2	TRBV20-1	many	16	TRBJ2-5	TGCAGTGCTAGGGGGACTAGCGGGGGGGCCTTGGAGACCCAGTACTTC	CSARGTSGGALETQYF
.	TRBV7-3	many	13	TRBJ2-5	TGTGCCAGCAGCTCCCCACCCCAAGAGACCCAGTACTTC	CASSSPPQETQYF
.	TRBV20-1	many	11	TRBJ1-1	TGCAGTGTTTCGACAGTAAAGGGAGCTTTCTTT	CSVSTVKGAFF
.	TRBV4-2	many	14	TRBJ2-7	TGTGCCAGCAGCCAAGGACTAGATACCTACGAGCAGTACTTC	CASSQGLDTYEQYF
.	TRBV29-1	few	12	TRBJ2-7	TGCAGCGTTGAAAGTGACTCCTACGAGCAGTACTTC	CSVESDSYEQYF
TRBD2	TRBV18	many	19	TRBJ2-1	TGTGCCAGCTCACCACGGACTAGCGGGGGCCCAAACCCCTACAATGAGCAGTTCTTC	CASSPRTSGGPNPYNEQFF
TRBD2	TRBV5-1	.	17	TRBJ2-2	TGCGCCAGCAGCTTGGTTGTAGCGGGAGGGCCCTCCGGGGAGCTGTTTTTT	CASSLVVAGGPSGELFF
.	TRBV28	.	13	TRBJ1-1	TGTGCCAGCAGCCGAGATAAGGGGACTGAAGCTTTCTTT	CASSRDKGTEAFF
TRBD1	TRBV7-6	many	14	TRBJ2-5	TGTGCCAGCAGCACGGACAGGGGGCTGGAGACCCAGTACTTC	CASSTDRGLETQYF
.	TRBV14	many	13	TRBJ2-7	TGTGCCAGCCGGAGCGGAATCTCCTACGAGCAGTACTTC	CASRSGISYEQYF
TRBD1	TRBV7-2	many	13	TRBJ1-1	TGTGCCAGCAGCGCCGGGACAGCCTTAGAAGCTTTCTTT	CASSAGTALEAFF
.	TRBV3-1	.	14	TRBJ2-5	TGTGCCAGCAGCCATATTGGGGGGTCCGAGACCCAGTACTTC	CASSHIGGSETQYF
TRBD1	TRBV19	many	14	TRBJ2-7	TGTGCCAGTAGTGTGGGACAGGGACTATGGGAGCAGTACTTC	CASSVGQGLWEQYF
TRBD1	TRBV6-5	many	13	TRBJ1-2	TGTGCCAGCAGTTACACACAGGGGGATGGCTACACCTTC	CASSYTQGDGYTF
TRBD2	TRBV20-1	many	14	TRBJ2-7	TGCAGTGCTGGGACTAGCGGGGACGCCTACGAGCAGTACTTC	CSAGTSGDAYEQYF
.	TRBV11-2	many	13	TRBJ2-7	TGTGCCAGCAGCCAGAGGACCCCAGGGGAGCAGTACTTC	CASSQRTPGEQYF
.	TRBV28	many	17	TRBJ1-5	TGTGCCAGCAGGATTACCGGGGGGGGATATAGCAATCAGCCCCAGCATTTT	CASRITGGGYSNQPQHF
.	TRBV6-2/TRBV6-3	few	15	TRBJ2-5	TGTGCCAGCAGTTATCCCGGGGGTCGGGCAGAGACCCAGTACTTC	CASSYPGGRAETQYF
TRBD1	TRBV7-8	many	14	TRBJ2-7	TGTGCCAGCAGCCCCCACAGGGGTTCGAGTGAGCAGTACTTC	CASSPHRGSSEQYF
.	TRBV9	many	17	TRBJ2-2	TGTGCCAGCAGTCCCTTCGGAGGGGCTACGAACACCGGGGAGCTGTTTTTT	CASSPFGGATNTGELFF
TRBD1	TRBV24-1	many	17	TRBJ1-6	TGTGCCACCAGTGATTTCATCTCCGGGACAGGGGTCTCACCCCTCCACTTT	CATSDFISGTGVSPLHF
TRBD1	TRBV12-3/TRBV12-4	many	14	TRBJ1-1	TGTGCCAGCACCGAGGGACAGAGGGGCACTGAAGCTTTCTTT	CASTEGQRGTEAFF
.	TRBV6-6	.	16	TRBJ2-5	TGTGCCAGCAGTTTCTCTCGAACAGGTCCCCAAGAGACCCAGTACTTC	CASSFSRTGPQETQYF
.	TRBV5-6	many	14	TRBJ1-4	TGTGCCAGCAGCTTTCGGGCTAAGGGTGAAAAGCTGTTTTTT	CASSFRAKGEKLFF
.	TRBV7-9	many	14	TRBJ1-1	TGTGCCAGCAGCTTAGGCAGGCAGAACACTGAAGCTTTCTTT	CASSLGRQNTEAFF
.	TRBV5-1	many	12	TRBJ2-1	TGCGCCAGCAGCTTGACGGACAATGAGCAGTTCTTC	CASSLTDNEQFF
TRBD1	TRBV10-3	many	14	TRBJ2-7	TGTGCCATCAGCGTGCCGGGACAGGACTACGAGCAGTACTTC	CAISVPGQDYEQYF
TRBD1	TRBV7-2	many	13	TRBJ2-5	TGTGCCAGCAGCGGACGGACAGGGGGGACCCAGTACTTC	CASSGRTGGTQYF
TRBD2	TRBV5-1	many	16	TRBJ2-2	TGCGCCAGCAGCTACTACGGACTAGACGGGTCCGGGGAGCTGTTTTTT	CASSYYGLDGSGELFF
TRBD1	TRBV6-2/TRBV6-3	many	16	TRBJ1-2	TGTGCCAGCAGTTACCCGGGACAGCGAATTAACTATGGCTACACCTTC	CASSYPGQRINYGYTF
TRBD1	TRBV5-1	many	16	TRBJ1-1	TGCGCCAGCAGCTTGGGCGGGACAGGGGAGGGATCTGAAGCTTTCTTT	CASSLGGTGEGSEAFF
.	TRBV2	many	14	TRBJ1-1	TGTGCCAGCAGTGCTCCTTTGCCGAACACTGAAGCTTTCTTT	CASSAPLPNTEAFF
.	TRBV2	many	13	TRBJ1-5	TGTGCCAGCAGCGCCTATAGCAATCAGCCCCAGCATTTT	CASSAYSNQPQHF
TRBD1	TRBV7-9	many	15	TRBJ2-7	TGTGCCAGCAGCTTAGGGGGACAGCGTTTCTACGAGCAGTACTTC	CASSLGGQRFYEQYF